This T cell receptor beta chain was sequenced during a study of shared clonotypes between healthy human individuals. Study in general: Each donor's CD8 memory used one plate, CD8 naive two, each CD4 subset three. Study results and caveats: Sequencing depth was expected to influence donor clonotype sharing.

The V and J ends lost 4 bases and 4 bases respectively, with 19 bases between them. This CDR3 has 16 residues. CDR1 SGHAT and CDR2 FQDESV come from the germline V gene (reference sequence). Comment on this clone: What it binds is unknown.

CD4+ cells were split into CD45RA+ naive and CD45RA-negative memory subsets. Deep-level settings were used for running the assay. Data came from immunoSEQ multiplex PCR; TCRdb stores just in-frame clones and leaves some out. Among under 2.5 million clones listed, around 90% were seen once. The TCR was taken from a man younger than 35 in good health. Some clones in this sample may be carry-over from other donors' samples. The chain is built from TRBV11-1 and TRBJ1-1, with TRBD1 as a possible D gene (5 bases). The sequencing sample was made of naive CD4+ T cells from PBMCs. Subset reported: CD45RA+ positively selected. CDR3 residues: CASSWDGYSTPTEAFF. In DNA, the CDR3 is TGTGCCAGCAGCTGGGACGGATACTCTACACCCACTGAAGCTTTCTTT.